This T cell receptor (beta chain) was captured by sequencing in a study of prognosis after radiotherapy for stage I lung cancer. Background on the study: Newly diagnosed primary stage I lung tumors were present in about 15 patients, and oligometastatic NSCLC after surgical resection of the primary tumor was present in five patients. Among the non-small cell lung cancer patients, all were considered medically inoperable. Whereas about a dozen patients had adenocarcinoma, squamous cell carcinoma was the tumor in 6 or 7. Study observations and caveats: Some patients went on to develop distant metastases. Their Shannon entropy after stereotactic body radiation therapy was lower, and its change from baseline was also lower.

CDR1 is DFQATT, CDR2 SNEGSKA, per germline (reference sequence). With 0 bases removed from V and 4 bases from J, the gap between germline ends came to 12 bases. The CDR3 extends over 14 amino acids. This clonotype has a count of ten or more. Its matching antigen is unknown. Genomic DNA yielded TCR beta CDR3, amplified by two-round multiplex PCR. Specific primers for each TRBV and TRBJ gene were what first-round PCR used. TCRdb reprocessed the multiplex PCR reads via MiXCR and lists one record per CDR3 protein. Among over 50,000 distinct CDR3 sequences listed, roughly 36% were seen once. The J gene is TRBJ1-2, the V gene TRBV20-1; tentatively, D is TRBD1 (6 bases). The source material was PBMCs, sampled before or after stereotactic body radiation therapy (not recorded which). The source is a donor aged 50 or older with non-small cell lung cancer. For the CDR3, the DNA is TGCAGTGCTAGAGACGAGGGGGGAGGCTATGGCTACACCTTC. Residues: CSARDEGGGYGYTF.